The present entry profiles one TCR beta chain with its context. Sequencing was performed with immunoSEQ multiplex PCR; in TCRdb, only in-frame clones are kept and a portion is missing. The repertoire has some 62,000 clones, about 82% of them found once; the top ten carry 3.5% to 4%. Participants spanned ages about 18 to 100 years and resided in about two dozen US areas. Cohorts were based on clinical histories the participants reported. This sample stems from a study of blood T cell repertoires in COVID-19. Study-wide background: Spain, Italy and the United States supplied samples that represented acute and convalescent COVID-19.

In germline, CDR1 is ENHRY, CDR2 SYGVKD. With 6 bases removed from V and 1 base from J, the gap between germline ends came to 15 bases. The length of the CDR3 is 15 residues. V and J are TRBV10-3 and TRBJ1-2; possible D gene TRBD1, 6 bases. What was sequenced was PBMCs or T cells enriched from blood (not recorded which). This TCR was recovered from a woman between 35 and 50 years old with acute COVID-19. The CDR3 region has the DNA TGTGCCATCAGGACACAGGGTGGGGGTAACTATGGCTACACCTTC. Residues: CAIRTQGGGNYGYTF.